This T cell receptor beta chain comes out of a study of cytomegalovirus exposure and HLA in healthy donors (dated 2017 in TCRdb). For the wider study: An earlier analysis of approximately 600 of the donors reported approximately 300 Gb of sequence data and 100 million to 130 million unique TCR beta sequences from 190 million or so T cells. Roughly 320 gigabases of sequencing data and 91 million or so unique TCR sequences made up an early release that covered under 750 HLA-typed donors. Of the 300 to 500 genotyped donors, over 80% were placed in the genetic ancestry cluster associated with self-reported Caucasian donors. The study aimed to test whether cataloging public T cell receptors could reveal signatures of past pathogen exposure. The study profiled the T cell repertoires of about 640 subjects by immunosequencing and related them to cytomegalovirus serostatus. Along with the approximately 670-subject first cohort, a separate validation cohort of roughly 110 different subjects was used. The study combined high-throughput TCR immunosequencing, statistical association of individual TCRs with disease status, and machine learning to predict cytomegalovirus infection status. In a later analysis, previously published TCR beta repertoires from 500 to 750 donors were re-analyzed and high-resolution HLA genotyping was added so that TCR occurrence patterns could be studied. In the later analysis, no new phenotypic data were used to find candidate immune exposures; instead, reliance was placed on TCR beta sequences and their occurrence across donors. To decide whether each TCR beta V gene segment behaved as functional or pseudogenic, an earlier analysis of fewer than 750 of the donors relied on high-throughput TCR beta sequencing. Donor age, sex, ethnicity and CMV serostatus were compiled alongside the repertoire data. Genome-wide SNP genotypes for about 65% of the roughly 670 donors were used in a later genetic analysis, which treated that subset as a discovery cohort. All discovery cohort repertoires had been generated on a single sequencing platform. HLA typing covered class I and class II loci at four-digit resolution. The number of typed donors differed by locus: roughly 620-630 for A, B, C, DRB1 and DQB1; 500 to 550 for DQA1; fewer than 610 for DPA1; and some 450 for DPB1. Roughly 5 DR-DQ haplotypes were handled as single units for association and clustering, since linkage in the cohort was strong. On average, roughly 200,000 unique TCR beta nucleotide sequences were sequenced per donor among a few hundred genotyped donors of the cohort, with roughly 18% of those sequences being non-productive.

Paper-wide results and their limitations: According to a later analysis, most CMV-associated TCR beta chains appeared to be HLA-restricted, and the HLA associations seemed to be driven largely by CMV exposure. Because counts were too low, about 15 rarely observed V segments, including chromosome 9 orphons, were left out of the earlier analysis of over 550 of the donors. Because HLA typing was unavailable for some donors at each locus, only the typed subset was used in association tests. Three of the identified cytomegalovirus-associated TCR beta chains were confirmed in vitro to be specific for cytomegalovirus antigens. Across donors, most TCR sequences were observed very rarely, whereas some public TCRs were present in many individuals. In a later analysis, the rate of TCR association differed among HLA loci, with DRB1 alleles having the most associated TCRs and HLA-C alleles having the fewest. A total of 164 TCR beta chains were listed by the study as associated with cytomegalovirus. Sequencing depth was assumed to be roughly uniform across donors in the presence/absence analyses, though that assumption may not hold. Several of the top co-occurrence clusters appeared to be linked to parvovirus B19, influenza, CMV and Epstein-Barr virus, according to a later analysis. The sequencing pipeline was judged likely to have produced a cluster of highly shared sequence variants as a technical artifact. Because the 87-base-pair reads could not distinguish some IMGT-functional V segments, including TRBV6-2 and TRBV6-3, those segments were excluded. A later analysis associated 16,951 TCR beta sequences with specific HLA alleles at a false discovery rate of 0.05. A later genetic analysis associated a missense DCLRE1C variant with V-gene and J-gene trimming of TCR beta chains, and an independent cohort replicated the association. In a later analysis, HLA-associated TCR beta chains showed more clonal expansion and lower generation probabilities than non-associated chains that were equally common. The authors suggested that the approach could potentially be extended to other disease states and immunological phenotypes. When HLA alleles, especially DR and DQ, strongly co-occurred, attributing TCR associations to individual alleles was difficult. An earlier analysis of roughly 570 of the donors showed that most TCR beta V segments appeared in productive rearrangements either about 90% or about 30% of the time, which broadly matched IMGT annotations. The cohort was sequenced for TCR beta chains only, and without alpha or paired-chain data the features that could be detected were limited. The only immune exposure information available for the cohort was CMV serostatus. Correlated functional status among segregating V segments might reflect linkage disequilibrium, but an unknown experimental factor could not be ruled out. The classifier was reported to diagnose cytomegalovirus status with high specificity and sensitivity in both the original and validation cohorts. According to a later genetic analysis, donors in an Asian-associated ancestry cluster had fewer N-insertions in productive TCRs than the approximately 650-donor mean. A further reported finding was that TCR beta sequences accurately predicted the HLA-A and HLA-B alleles for most subjects in the first cohort.

The germline V gene (reference sequence) specifies LNHDA as CDR1 and SQIVND as CDR2. Including the terminal cysteine and phenylalanine, the CDR3 comprises 15 residues. The kept DNA is CDR3 alone, 45 bases in frame from the first base. At the junction V is shortened by 10 bases and J by 2 bases, with 18 bases in between. Libraries came from the immunoSEQ multiplex PCR assay. For the multiplex PCR, a mixture combining 60 forward primers for TCR Vbeta segments and 13 reverse primers for TCR Jbeta segments was used. The CDR3 region of rearranged TCR beta genes was amplified from genomic DNA by a multiplex PCR assay. The amplified TCR beta libraries were sequenced on the Illumina HiSeq System as 87-base-pair reads. The study's processing was this. A later analysis counted 65 million to 90 million unique TCR beta chains across the 550 to 750 repertoires, and 10 million to 12 million of these chains were shared by at least two donors. Raw reads were error-corrected and collapsed into unique sequences by a nearest-neighbor algorithm in which closely related sequences were merged to remove PCR and sequencing errors. Alignment of CDR3 sequences to IMGT reference sequences was used to assign V, D and J gene segments. For a sequence to be retained, at least a six-nucleotide match to both a V gene segment and a J gene segment was required. A rearrangement was called productive if the CDR3 had no stop codons and remained in frame with V and J, and every other rearrangement was called non-productive. Following IMGT convention, CDR3 was defined as the stretch from the second conserved V-encoded cysteine to the conserved J-encoded phenylalanine. In an earlier analysis of around 570 of the donors, sequences lacking an unambiguous match to a single V gene segment were excluded. In an earlier analysis of 587 of the donors, V segments were called functional above 56.7% productive rearrangements and were called segregating when the between-donor standard deviation exceeded 5%. A statistical classification framework was built for diagnosing cytomegalovirus status from the catalog of TCR beta chain sequences. In a later analysis, TCR nucleotide sequences were compared against IMGT/GENE-DB human TR gene sequences so that V and J genes could be assigned. Using the TCRdist pipeline, a later analysis assigned CDR3 sequences along with most-parsimonious VDJ recombination scenarios. In a later analysis, every TCR beta chain was defined by the combination of its CDR3 amino acid sequence and its V-gene family, and reads without a unique V-gene family were dropped. To address suspected cross-contamination and a sequencing artifact, a later analysis removed roughly 580 highly shared, low-generation-probability nucleotide sequences. In a later analysis, a clonal expansion index was calculated for each public chain from normalized within-repertoire ranks of inferred template counts. In a later analysis, generation probabilities were computed with a VDJ recombination model fitted to out-of-frame rearrangements, and the resulting probabilities were checked against IGoR. In a later analysis, TCR-TCR, TCR-HLA and TCR-CMV co-occurrence was scored with hypergeometric tests, and a repertoire-size bias correction was applied to TCR pairs. A later analysis estimated false discovery rates by permuting HLA or CMV assignments 20 times. In a later analysis, co-occurring TCRs were grouped with DBSCAN, and TCRdist sequence similarity was added when clustering was performed within HLA-allele-positive subsets. Repertoires with fewer than 30,000 or more than 120,000 public chains were left out of co-occurrence clustering, as were four to six repertoires with anomalous nucleotide sharing. TCRdb obtained this table from immuneACCESS and retained in-frame rearrangements with V and J assigned. These tables miss some clones; where compared with another copy, unresolved V genes account for less than half of the shortfall, and the remainder is unexplained. V, J and clone size reflect that table, while D and trimming were determined from the DNA. Across this sample there are 100,000 to 150,000 clones, with around 72% seen only once. 1.5% of the sample belongs to the ten largest clones.

Note on this clone: Its antigen is not yet known. The sample holds no much larger clone one base away, and base qualities are not on file.

In total, fewer than 750 healthy bone marrow donors made up the cohort. At the time of sampling, every cohort member was nominally healthy, though immune exposures that went unrecorded were likely present. The donor was CMV seronegative and belonged to the group of over 350 seronegative cohort members. A peripheral blood sample was collected from each donor, and TCR beta sequencing was performed on peripheral blood mononuclear cells. Genomic DNA was extracted from the blood cell samples with the Qiagen DNeasy Blood Extraction Kit. Recombination linked TRBV19 to TRBJ2-1; TRBD1 might be the D gene, on 5 matching bases. The specimen was PBMCs. The TCR was taken from a woman under 30 in good health and CMV-seronegative. The nucleotide sequence reads as follows: TGTGCCACCAAAGGGGCGCCTTATACCTACAATGAGCAGTTCTTC. This encodes CATKGAPYTYNEQFF.